The 23 T cell receptor beta chains reported below all come from one sample, sequenced in a study of PD-1 blockade in classical Hodgkin lymphoma. Time point reported: cycle 4 day 1 (C4D1), after 6 weeks of nivolumab. Each patient relapsed following autologous stem cell transplantation, and prior brentuximab vedotin exposure differed. Sequenced by immunoSEQ multiplex PCR; TCRdb stores in-frame clones only, minus some. This sample yields roughly 100,000 clones, of which approximately 90% are seen a single time; 15% to 20% belongs to the top ten. This sample comprised peripheral blood mononuclear cells (PBMCs), obtained before the fourth cycle of nivolumab. The receptors were gathered from a human donor with classical Hodgkin lymphoma.

The J gene is TRBJ2-7, the V gene TRBV7-9; TRBD2 might be the D (7 bases). This CDR3 region has 17 residues. Germline CDR1 and CDR2: SEHNR and FQNEAQ (reference sequence). The V and J ends lost 1 base and 3 bases respectively, with 19 bases between them. CDR3 protein: CASSLGGGPSGVYEQYF. The CDR3 DNA is TGTGCCAGCAGCTTAGGCGGGGGCCCAAGTGGAGTCTACGAGCAGTACTTC.

The chain is built from TRBV7-9 and TRBJ2-7; tentatively, D is TRBD2 (6 bases). This CDR3 is built from 15 residues. The germline gives CDR1 SEHNR, CDR2 FQNEAQ (reference sequence). Trimming took off 6 bases at V and 0 bases at J, with 15 bases between the two ends. CDR3: CASSLGLSDSYEQYF. In DNA form, the CDR3 reads TGTGCCAGCAGTTTGGGACTTTCCGACTCCTACGAGCAGTACTTC.

V usage is TRBV19 and J usage is TRBJ1-4; no clear D gene. Trimming took off 10 bases at V and 2 bases at J, with 14 bases between the two ends. The CDR3 length is 14 residues. The V gene's germline CDR1 is LNHDA and CDR2 SQIVND (reference sequence). CDR3 sequence (DNA): TGTGCCACCTCTTCCGGAGGTACTAATGAAAAACTGTTTTTT. Protein sequence: CATSSGGTNEKLFF. Based on the CDR3 plus reference TRBV19 and TRBJ1-4, the full variable domain is DGGITQSPKYLFRKEGQNVTLSCEQNLNHDAMYWYRQDPGQGLRLIYYSQIVNDFQKGDIAEGYSVSREKKESFPLTVTSAQKNPTAFYLCATSSGGTNEKLFFGSGTQLSVL.

The chain is built from TRBV5-1 and TRBJ2-1; tentative D call: TRBD2 (5 bases). CDR1 and CDR2 (germline): SGHRS, YFSETQ. The CDR3 loop spans 15 amino acids. V was cut by 0 bases and J by 10 bases, with 17 bases left in between. The CDR3, as DNA: TGCGCCAGCAGCTTGGGTGGGAGACTGAAGCAGGAGCAGTTCTTC. Translating gives CASSLGGRLKQEQFF.

J is TRBJ2-1 and V is TRBV29-1; D possibly corresponds to TRBD2 (5 bases). The V gene's germline CDR1 is SQVTM and CDR2 ANQGSEA. The CDR3 extends over 14 amino acids. With 7 bases removed from V and 8 bases from J, the gap between germline ends came to 21 bases. Here the CDR3 reads CSAPSTTSVYEQFF. DNA of the CDR3: TGCAGCGCTCCATCGACTACCTCCGTCTATGAGCAGTTCTTC.

The CDR3 loop is CASSPRGSGSYNEQFF. The CDR3 DNA reads TGTGCCAGCAGCCCCCGAGGTAGCGGCTCCTACAATGAGCAGTTCTTC. The genes are TRBV7-9 and TRBJ2-1; a weak D match, TRBD2 (6 bases). This CDR3 contains 16 residues. The germline V gene encodes CDR1 SEHNR and CDR2 FQNEAQ (reference sequence). V dropped 5 bases and J dropped 0 bases, with 14 bases sitting between them. The full variable domain, completed using reference TRBV7-9 and TRBJ2-1, is DTGVSQNPRHKITKRGQNVTFRCDPISEHNRLYWYRQTLGQGPEFLTYFQNEAQLEKSRLLSDRFSAERPKGSFSTLEIQRTEQGDSAMYLCASSPRGSGSYNEQFFGPGTRLTVL.

This chain joins TRBV29-1 and TRBJ2-3; D is ambiguous. V dropped 4 bases and J dropped 2 bases, with 4 bases sitting between them. The CDR3 has 11 residues. Germline CDR1 and CDR2: SQVTM and ANQGSEA. The CDR3 here is CSVGPTDTQYF. In DNA form, the CDR3 reads TGCAGCGTTGGCCCCACAGATACGCAGTATTTT.

The rearrangement joins TRBV7-2 to TRBJ1-1, with 9 bases identical to TRBD1. Trimming at V came to 5 bases and at J to 5 bases, leaving 6 bases not matched to a gene. This CDR3 is built from 14 residues. Germline CDR1 is SGHTA and CDR2 is FQGNSA. The CDR3 bases are TGTGCCAGCAGCCGGACAGGGGTAGGGACTGAAGCTTTCTTT. It codes for CASSRTGVGTEAFF.

The rearrangement joins TRBV7-2 to TRBJ1-1; possible D gene TRBD1, 6 bases. The CDR3 contains 15 residues. V gave up 5 bases and J gave up 6 bases, with 19 bases separating them. Per germline, CDR1 SGHTA and CDR2 FQGNSA. CDR3 loop: CASSPNRVGISEAFF. The DNA for the CDR3 is TGTGCCAGCAGCCCAAACAGGGTCGGTATTTCTGAAGCTTTCTTT.

V usage is TRBV27 and J usage is TRBJ2-1; the D is unclear. Trimming took 6 bases from V and 2 from J, leaving 14 bases between them. CDR1 and CDR2 from the germline V gene are MNHEY and SMNVEV (reference sequence). This CDR3 is 15 amino acids long. CDR3 DNA: TGTGCCAGCAGCCCCGCGGTAGTCGCCTACAATGAGCAGTTCTTC. Translating it yields CASSPAVVAYNEQFF.

This clone has only a few counts. The genes are TRBV5-6 and TRBJ2-7; TRBD1 agrees at 7 bases. The CDR3 has 15 amino acids. Losses at the gene ends were 0 bases for V and 2 bases for J; bases not matched to a gene: 5. The V gene's germline CDR1 is SGHDT and CDR2 YYEEEE. CDR3 DNA: TGTGCCAGCAGCTTGGTTCCGGGACAGCCCTACGAGCAGTACTTC. Translated, it gives CASSLVPGQPYEQYF. The complete variable domain, with remaining parts taken from reference TRBV5-6 and TRBJ2-7, reads DAGVTQSPTHLIKTRGQQVTLRCSPKSGHDTVSWYQQALGQGPQFIFQYYEEEERQRGNFPDRFSGHQFPNYSSELNVNALLLGDSALYLCASSLVPGQPYEQYFGPGTRLTVT.

About this clone itself: Possible read error: a much larger clone is one base away. This specimen includes other DNA sequences encoding the same CDR3. V and J are TRBV6-5 and TRBJ1-1, with D possibly matching TRBD1 (6 bases). V was shortened by 6 bases and J by 4 bases, with 12 bases between the two germline ends. The germline gives CDR1 MNHEY, CDR2 SVGAGI. The CDR3 is 13 residues long. The CDR3 sequence is CASSYQGSTEAFF. CDR3 sequence (DNA): TGTGCCAGCAGCTATCAGGGGAGCACTGAAGCTTTCTTT.

The chain is built from TRBV27 and TRBJ2-1; either TRBD1 or TRBD2 may fit D (5 bases each). V shed 9 bases and J shed 5 bases, with 14 bases lying between them. Germline CDR1 and CDR2: MNHEY and SMNVEV (reference sequence). This CDR3 spans 13 amino acids. The CDR3 spells CARMGTLDNEQFF. The CDR3, as DNA: TGTGCCAGGATGGGGACCCTCGACAATGAGCAGTTCTTC.

The J gene is TRBJ2-7, the V gene TRBV7-9; D perhaps matches TRBD1 (6 bases). The germline CDR1 and CDR2 sequences are SEHNR and FQNEAQ (reference sequence). Trimming removed 1 base from V and 3 bases from J, with 22 bases in between. The CDR3 runs 18 residues. The CDR3 region is CASSLGAGLGAQDYEQYF. The CDR3 coding sequence is TGTGCCAGCAGCTTAGGGGCAGGGCTGGGGGCTCAGGACTACGAGCAGTACTTC.

The chain links TRBV7-2 to TRBJ2-1; D remains ambiguous. Trimming removed 3 bases at V and 2 bases at J, with 17 bases between. The CDR3 is made up of 17 amino acids. CDR1 and CDR2 from the germline V gene are SGHTA and FQGNSA. The CDR3 nucleotides are TGTGCCAGCAGCTTGTCTCCCCCACCGAGTGCCTACAATGAGCAGTTCTTC. Protein: CASSLSPPPSAYNEQFF.

The chain combines TRBV19 with TRBJ2-4, with D possibly TRBD1 on 5 matching bases. The CDR3 is 15 amino acids. V was pared by 5 bases and J by 7 bases, with 18 bases between. Per the germline V gene, CDR1 is LNHDA and CDR2 is SQIVND (reference sequence). Here the CDR3 reads CASSQAIQGANIQYF. The CDR3, as DNA: TGTGCCAGTAGTCAAGCTATCCAGGGTGCTAACATTCAGTACTTC.

This chain connects TRBV19 to TRBJ1-2; perhaps TRBD1 as D (6 bases). The CDR3 extends over 13 amino acids. Germline V gene data show CDR1 as LNHDA and CDR2 as SQIVND (reference sequence). The V end lost 5 bases, the J end lost 6 bases, and 13 bases lay between the germline ends. The CDR3 coding sequence is TGTGCCAGTAGTTTGAGACAGGTAGATGGCTACACCTTC. The encoded protein is CASSLRQVDGYTF.

This chain uses TRBV5-6 with TRBJ1-6, with a weak D call TRBD1 (5 bases). The CDR3 length is 15 residues. Germline CDR1 reads SGHDT; CDR2 reads YYEEEE. V was trimmed by 0 bases and J by 10 bases, leaving 14 bases between them. The CDR3 region is CASSLAGREGSPLHF. The CDR3 nucleotides read TGTGCCAGCAGCTTGGCAGGCAGGGAAGGATCACCCCTCCACTTT.

The chain joins TRBV5-1 to TRBJ2-3, with no clear D. The V gene's germline CDR1 is SGHRS and CDR2 YFSETQ. The CDR3 runs to 17 residues. Deletions cut 0 bases from V and 0 bases from J, with 14 bases between. This chain's CDR3 is CASSLEGINPSTDTQYF. The CDR3 nucleotides are TGCGCCAGCAGCTTGGAGGGTATAAACCCTAGCACAGATACGCAGTATTTT. The whole variable domain, remainder taken from reference TRBV5-1 and TRBJ2-3, is KAGVTQTPRYLIKTRGQQVTLSCSPISGHRSVSWYQQTPGQGLQFLFEYFSETQRNKGNFPGRFSGRQFSNSRSEMNVSTLELGDSALYLCASSLEGINPSTDTQYFGPGTRLTVL.

The chain uses TRBV4-3 and TRBJ2-3, with D perhaps matching TRBD1 (5 bases). With 3 bases removed from V and 0 bases from J, the gap between germline ends came to 10 bases. Germline CDR1 and CDR2: LGHNA and YSLEER. The CDR3 sequence is 15 residues long. CDR3 bases: TGCGCCAGCAGCCAGGGGCCAGTAAGCACAGATACGCAGTATTTT. Residues: CASSQGPVSTDTQYF.

The rearrangement links TRBV27 to TRBJ2-7, with 8 positions matching TRBD2. CDR3 length: 15 amino acids. The V gene end was trimmed by 4 bases and the J gene end by 0 bases; junction bases not matched to a gene: 5. Per the germline V gene, CDR1 is MNHEY and CDR2 is SMNVEV (reference sequence). This chain's CDR3 is CASSSISGTSYEQYF. The CDR3 coding sequence is TGTGCCAGCAGTTCGATTAGCGGGACCTCCTACGAGCAGTACTTC.

The V call is TRBV2, the J call TRBJ2-3; D gene unclear. Germline CDR1 is SNHLY and CDR2 is FYNNEI. With 6 bases removed from V and 6 bases from J, the gap between germline ends came to 7 bases. This CDR3 has 11 amino acids. CDR3 amino acids: CASSSGDTQYF. DNA for the CDR3: TGTGCCAGCAGCTCTGGGGATACGCAGTATTTT.

The V and J genes are TRBV10-3 and TRBJ2-1, with TRBD2 matching over 12 bases. The ends lost 3 bases at V and 12 bases at J; junction bases unmatched: 6. Germline V gene lookup returns CDR1 ENHRY and CDR2 SYGVKD. This CDR3 contains 14 residues. The CDR3 DNA reads TGTGCCATCAGTGAAGGACTAGCGGGACCCCGGCAGTTCTTC. As protein: CAISEGLAGPRQFF.